The T cell receptor (beta chain) under discussion was sequenced for a study of Tregs in tolerant kidney transplant recipients. Study-level background: The nonmyeloablative bone marrow transplants came from related graft donors, with transient mixed chimerism.

The assay was immunoSEQ multiplex PCR, and TCRdb's table has in-frame clones only and misses some. The top ten clones hold 0.46% of a sample with about 87,000 clones, 93% of them seen once. CDR1 is SGHVS and CDR2 is FQNEAQ in the germline V gene. This CDR3 has 16 amino acids. V shed 1 base, J shed 3 bases, and the junction held 3 bases outside the gene matches. Thawed PBMCs were FACS-sorted into unstimulated CD4+CD25+CD127- regulatory T cells, CD4+CD25- non-regulatory cells, CD4 and CD8 cells. V is TRBV7-8 and J is TRBJ2-2, with 9 bases matching TRBD2. The sample in question was CD4+ T cells from blood, obtained before the transplant. The sequence came from a human donor who received a combined kidney and bone marrow transplant. The CDR3 bases are TGTGCCAGCAGCTTAGGATCTAGCGGGGACACCGGGGAGCTGTTTTTT. Translating gives CASSLGSSGDTGELFF.